The clone carrying this T cell receptor (beta chain) has just a few counts. Per the germline V gene, CDR1 is SGHVS and CDR2 is FNYEAQ. There are 16 residues in the CDR3. The V segment lost 6 bases and the J segment 5 bases; nucleotides outside the gene matches: 12. The sample belongs to a study of T cells in Graves' hyperthyroidism and ophthalmopathy. Each ophthalmopathy patient scored at least 3 on the Clinical Activity Score and at least 4 on NOSPECS grade, with duration under 3 months. Using RNA transcripts as the source, TCR beta CDR3 regions were amplified. A set of HTBI primers served as the primers for a first-round RT-PCR of the TCR CDR3. TCRdb reprocessed the multiplex PCR reads with MiXCR, giving one entry per CDR3 protein. Of roughly 290,000 distinct CDR3 sequences listed, over 15% are singletons.

The source of this sequence is a woman aged 55-69 years with Graves' ophthalmopathy. What was sequenced was blood. The gene calls are TRBV7-6 and TRBJ1-4; 7 positions match TRBD1. CDR3 residues: CASSRLRGRGNEKLFF. The CDR3 bases are TGTGCCAGCAGTCGACTCCGCGGCAGGGGGAATGAAAAACTGTTTTTT.